Presented here are 3 T cell receptor beta chains from one specimen sequenced in a study of T cell repertoires in cytomegalovirus infection. TCRdb independently ran MiXCR on the reads; one entry per CDR3 protein. Found here are 170,000 or so distinct CDR3 sequences, 15% to 20% of them singletons; the top ten hold almost 25%. Sequenced material: CD8+ T cells from PBMCs. The receptors were gathered from a human donor in good health (CMV status not recorded). Some clones in this sample may be carry-over from other donors' samples.

The rearrangement joins TRBV10-3 to TRBJ2-7; 15 bases map to TRBD2. Looked up from germline, CDR1 is ENHRY and CDR2 is SYGVKD. This CDR3 has 18 residues. Unmatched junction bases numbered 6, after V lost 3 bases and J lost 0 bases. CDR3 loop: CAISESGLAGGLSYEQYF. The CDR3 bases are TGTGCCATCAGTGAATCGGGACTAGCGGGGGGCCTCTCCTACGAGCAGTACTTC.

This clonotype was counted a few times. The genes are TRBV28 and TRBJ2-7; 7 bases agree with TRBD1. V was clipped by 2 bases and J by 2 bases; unmatched bases: 6. CDR1 is MDHEN and CDR2 is SYDVKM in the germline V gene. This CDR3 is built from 15 residues. CDR3 loop: CASSLLRTGTYEQYF. The DNA for the CDR3 is TGTGCCAGCAGTTTACTCCGGACAGGCACCTACGAGCAGTACTTC.

The rearrangement uses TRBV20-1 and TRBJ1-5; tentative D call: TRBD1 (5 bases). CDR1 is DFQATT and CDR2 is SNEGSKA in the germline V gene (reference sequence). The CDR3 has 16 amino acids. Deletions cut 4 bases from V and 6 bases from J, with 22 bases between. The CDR3 DNA sequence: TGCAGTGCTACGCCTACAGGACTTGTAATGTCTCAGCCCCAGCATTTT. This codes for CSATPTGLVMSQPQHF.